This T cell receptor (beta chain) was documented in a study of cytomegalovirus exposure and HLA in healthy donors. Overall study findings and caveats: Subsequent analysis showed first-cohort TCR clusters tending to co-occur in 95 to 150 validation repertoires.

Generated by immunoSEQ multiplex PCR, the TCRdb table keeps only in-frame clones and is missing some. Of roughly 130,000 clones listed, about 83% are singletons. V was shortened by 2 bases and J by 4 bases, with 14 bases between the two germline ends. This CDR3 has 15 amino acids. Germline V gives CDR1 MNHEY, CDR2 SVGAGI. Comments on this clone: Its antigen is unidentified.

The rearrangement links TRBV6-5 to TRBJ2-5, with D possibly TRBD2 on 5 matching bases. The sequence was collected from a woman younger than 45 in good health and CMV-seronegative. The sample consisted of PBMCs. The CDR3 DNA reads TGTGCCAGCAGTTACGCGGACTGGGCTGTAGAGACCCAGTACTTC. Translating gives CASSYADWAVETQYF.